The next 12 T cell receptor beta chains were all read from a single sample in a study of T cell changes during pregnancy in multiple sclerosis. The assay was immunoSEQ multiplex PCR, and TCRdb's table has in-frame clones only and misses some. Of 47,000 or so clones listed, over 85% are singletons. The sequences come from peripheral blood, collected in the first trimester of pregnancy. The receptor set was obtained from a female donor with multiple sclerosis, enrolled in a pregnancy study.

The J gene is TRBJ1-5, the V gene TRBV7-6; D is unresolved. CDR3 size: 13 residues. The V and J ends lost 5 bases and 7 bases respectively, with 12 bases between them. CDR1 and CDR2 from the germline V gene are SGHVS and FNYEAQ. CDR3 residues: CASSTAVGQPQHF. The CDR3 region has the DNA TGTGCCAGCAGCACAGCCGTAGGCCAGCCCCAGCATTTT. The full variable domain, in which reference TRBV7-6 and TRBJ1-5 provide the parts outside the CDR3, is GAGVSQSPRYKVTKRGQDVALRCDPISGHVSLYWYRQALGQGPEFLTYFNYEAQQDKSGLPNDRFSAERPEGSISTLTIQRTEQRDSAMYRCASSTAVGQPQHFGDGTRLSIL.

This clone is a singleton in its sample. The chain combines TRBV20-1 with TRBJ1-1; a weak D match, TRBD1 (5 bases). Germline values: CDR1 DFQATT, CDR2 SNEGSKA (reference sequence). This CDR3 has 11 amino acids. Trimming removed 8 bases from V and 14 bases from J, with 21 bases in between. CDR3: CSRNGEGTTFF. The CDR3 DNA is TGCAGTAGAAACGGGGAGGGGACGACCTTCTTT.

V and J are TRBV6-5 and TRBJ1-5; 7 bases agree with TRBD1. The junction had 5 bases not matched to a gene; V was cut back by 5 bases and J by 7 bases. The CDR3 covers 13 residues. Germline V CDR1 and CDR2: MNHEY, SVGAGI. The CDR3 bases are TGTGCCAGCAGTCCAGGGGGGCGGCAGCCCCAGCATTTT. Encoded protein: CASSPGGRQPQHF.

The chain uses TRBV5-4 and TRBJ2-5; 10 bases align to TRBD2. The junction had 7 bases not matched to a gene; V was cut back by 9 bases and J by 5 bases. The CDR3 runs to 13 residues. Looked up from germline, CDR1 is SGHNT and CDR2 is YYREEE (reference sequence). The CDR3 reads CATMYSGGETQYF. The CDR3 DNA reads TGTGCCACAATGTATAGCGGGGGGGAGACCCAGTACTTC.

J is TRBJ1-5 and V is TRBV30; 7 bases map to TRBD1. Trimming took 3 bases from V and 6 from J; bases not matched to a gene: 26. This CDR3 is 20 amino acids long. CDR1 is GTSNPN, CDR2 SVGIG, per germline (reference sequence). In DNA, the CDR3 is TGTGCCTGGAGCCGGGGGTGGAGGGGGCCACAGGGAAAGGGAATTCAGCCCCAGCATTTT. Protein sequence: CAWSRGWRGPQGKGIQPQHF.

The CDR3 nucleotides read TGTGCCAGCAGCAGGGACAGAGACTATGGCTACACCTTC. Translation: CASSRDRDYGYTF. The chain has TRBV11-2 and TRBJ1-2; TRBD1 matches 7 bases. The V gene's germline CDR1 is SGHAT and CDR2 FQNNGV. Trimming took 5 bases from V and 3 from J; bases not matched to a gene: 3. This CDR3 is built from 13 residues.

CDR3 in amino acids: CASSLEGGQYSTDTQYF. Here the CDR3 DNA reads TGTGCCAGCAGCTTAGAAGGCGGACAGTACTCCACAGATACGCAGTATTTT. The V call is TRBV7-6, the J call TRBJ2-3, with TRBD1 as a possible D gene (6 bases). CDR1 and CDR2 from the germline V gene are SGHVS and FNYEAQ. V gave up 1 base and J gave up 2 bases, with 16 bases separating them. This CDR3 region has 17 residues. Drawing the rest from reference TRBV7-6 and TRBJ2-3, the complete variable domain is GAGVSQSPRYKVTKRGQDVALRCDPISGHVSLYWYRQALGQGPEFLTYFNYEAQQDKSGLPNDRFSAERPEGSISTLTIQRTEQRDSAMYRCASSLEGGQYSTDTQYFGPGTRLTVL.

The CDR3 coding sequence is TGTGCCAGCAGTACAGGGGGCGTTATGGCTTTCTTT. The encoded protein is CASSTGGVMAFF. This chain uses TRBV2 with TRBJ1-1; TRBD1 aligns across 9 bases. The CDR3 consists of 12 residues. Germline assignment: CDR1 SNHLY and CDR2 FYNNEI. J lost 11 bases, V lost 5 bases, and 6 bases had no gene match.

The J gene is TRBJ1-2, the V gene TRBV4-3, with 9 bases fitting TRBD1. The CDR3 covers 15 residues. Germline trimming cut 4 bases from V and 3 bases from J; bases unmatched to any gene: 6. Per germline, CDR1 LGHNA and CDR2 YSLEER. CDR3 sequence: CASSLGTGWDYGYTF. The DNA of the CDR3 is TGCGCCAGCAGCCTCGGGACAGGGTGGGACTATGGCTACACCTTC.

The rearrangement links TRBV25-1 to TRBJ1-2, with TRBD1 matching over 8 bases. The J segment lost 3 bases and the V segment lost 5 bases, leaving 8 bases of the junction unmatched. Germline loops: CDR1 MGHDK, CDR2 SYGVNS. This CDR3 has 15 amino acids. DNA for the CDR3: TGTGCCAGCAGTCCTCAAAACAGGGGGGACTATGGCTACACCTTC. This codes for CASSPQNRGDYGYTF.

The DNA for the CDR3 is TGTGCCAGCAGCGCCCGAGGGCCCTCTGGAAACACCATATATTTT. Translated: CASSARGPSGNTIYF. This chain connects TRBV9 to TRBJ1-3, with D unresolved. The CDR3 extends over 15 amino acids. V was cut by 3 bases and J by 0 bases, with 10 bases left in between. Germline V gives CDR1 SGDLS, CDR2 YYNGEE. The variable domain in full, with the rest retrieved from reference TRBV9 and TRBJ1-3, is DSGVTQTPKHLITATGQRVTLRCSPRSGDLSVYWYQQSLDQGLQFLIQYYNGEERAKGNILERFSAQQFPDLHSELNLSSLELGDSALYFCASSARGPSGNTIYFGEGSWLTVV.

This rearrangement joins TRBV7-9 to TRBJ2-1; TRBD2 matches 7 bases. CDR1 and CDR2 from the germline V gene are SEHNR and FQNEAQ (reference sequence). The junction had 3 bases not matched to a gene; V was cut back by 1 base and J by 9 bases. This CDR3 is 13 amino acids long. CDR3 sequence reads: CASSLEGGSEQFF. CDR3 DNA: TGTGCCAGCAGCTTAGAAGGCGGGAGTGAGCAGTTCTTC.